The rows below give T cell receptor beta chains drawn from one sample of a study of blood T cell repertoires in COVID-19. TCRdb's copy holds only in-frame clones and misses some; the assay was immunoSEQ multiplex PCR. The sample includes 340,000 or so clones, around four fifths of them seen just once. Source material: peripheral blood. The receptors shown here come from a man in his thirties or forties with active or convalescent COVID-19. CDR3s leave out the opening cysteine and the closing phenylalanine or tryptophan.

v_call,cdr3_aa
TRBV9,ASSVGTDPNTEAF
TRBV21-1,ASSKADGLASPDTQY
TRBV5-1,ASSYPSGGALNTGELF
TRBV19,ASSSTGGAIVSPLH
TRBV7-3,ASSPVRGSDGYT
TRBV4-3,ASSQDYVVNTEAF
TRBV4-2,ASSQVLASTDTQY
TRBV11-2,ASSFGFTSIEAF
TRBV6-5,ASRGGVLPNIQY
TRBV6-5,ASRPGGRGNTIY
TRBV30,AWTNLLAGGADTQY
TRBV19,ASSNSGRRNNEQF
TRBV28,ASSFHNLANYGYT
TRBV28,ASSLSGGGYEQY
TRBV28,ASSLGAPNEQF
TRBV7-9,ASSLSADTQY
TRBV3-1/TRBV3-2,ASSQDFGGGNTDTQY
TRBV6-1,ASSESYATNEKLF
TRBV6-6,ATLPPAGGTDTQY
TRBV5-4,ASSGTGPGGYT
TRBV29-1,SVDPGTGWGETQY
TRBV7-2,ASSSGLALNEQF
TRBV15,ATSPDGRERNTEAF
TRBV20-1,SASGLAGSTGELF
TRBV5-1,ASSLGQGENQPQH
TRBV5-1,ASSLVGRGTEAF
TRBV7-2,ASSLAGALNTGELF
TRBV28,ASLGHSNQPQH
TRBV3-1/TRBV3-2,ASSQAEDRSDSPLH
TRBV28,ASTSGGLGYT
TRBV6-6,ASSYSENGGYT
TRBV10-3,AITAGGRNEQF
TRBV9,ASSPRTSRPDTQY
TRBV7-9,ASSLAETEATNEKLF
TRBV27,ASRAAGLQGREKLF
TRBV6-6,ASSQEATNEKLF
TRBV2,ASSDSGGGSTDTQY
TRBV11-3,ASSLSRYSGNTIY
TRBV19,ASSPLAGDAATQY
TRBV2,ASSDRERSSNQPQH
TRBV7-2,ASSLPRQGALLNAEAF
TRBV14,ASSQVRQPLSGNTIY
TRBV7-9,ARQDRVGNTIY
TRBV11-3,ASSLQAGVGNEQF
TRBV13,ASSLLDREEQY
TRBV4-2,ASSQGPGAVAGGYEQY
TRBV7-8,ASSLSRPDEQF
TRBV6-2/TRBV6-3,ASSYSLRGTPIQETQY
TRBV27,ASTKTGQTDGYT
TRBV5-5,ASRGTGHNTEAF
TRBV3-1/TRBV3-2,ASSPGQDYNEQF
TRBV15,ATSRDRGASNQPQH